The 24 T cell receptor beta chains presented below share a single source sample, sequenced in a study of graft-versus-host responses after intestinal transplantation. The assay was immunoSEQ multiplex PCR, and TCRdb's table has in-frame clones only and misses some. Of approximately 16,000 clones in the sample, about three fifths were seen once. Processing released intraepithelial and lamina propria lymphocytes from the graft tissue. The sequencing used ileum tissue, collected 524 days after transplant. These receptors all stem from a human patient who received an intestinal transplant, so some T cells may come from the graft donor.

This chain connects TRBV7-6 to TRBJ2-1; D is unresolved. This CDR3 region has 14 residues. Germline-derived CDR1 and CDR2 are SGHVS and FNYEAQ. V lost 5 bases and J 9 bases, leaving 17 bases between the germline ends. The CDR3 region is CASSPISRSGEQFF. The DNA of the CDR3 is TGTGCCAGCAGCCCTATCTCTAGATCGGGTGAGCAGTTCTTC.

In its sample, this clone ranks as medium-sized. The chain employs TRBV14 and TRBJ1-2; 8 bases are a match to TRBD1. The CDR3 totals 15 residues. Per the germline V gene, CDR1 is SGHDN and CDR2 is FVKESK. The junction had 9 bases not matched to a gene; V was cut back by 2 bases and J by 7 bases. This CDR3 reads CASSQNQGAVSGYTF. CDR3 DNA sequence: TGTGCCAGCAGCCAAAACCAGGGGGCAGTGAGTGGCTACACCTTC.

The genes are TRBV19 and TRBJ1-5, with D perhaps matching TRBD1 (6 bases). Trimming removed 6 bases at V and 4 bases at J, with 10 bases between. Germline CDR1 LNHDA, CDR2 SQIVND (reference sequence). The CDR3 runs 13 residues. CDR3 sequence (DNA): TGTGCCAGTAGCCGGGACAAAAATCAGCCCCAGCATTTT. Translation: CASSRDKNQPQHF.

This clone occurred a few times. The V gene is TRBV2, the J gene TRBJ1-4; a weak D match, TRBD1 (5 bases). V was shortened by 5 bases and J by 7 bases, with 8 bases between the two germline ends. This CDR3 is built from 12 residues. Looked up from germline, CDR1 is SNHLY and CDR2 is FYNNEI. The CDR3 here is CASSPGGEKLFF. DNA for the CDR3: TGTGCCAGCAGTCCCGGGGGTGAAAAACTGTTTTTT.

The chain joins TRBV15 to TRBJ2-7; 8 bases match TRBD2. Trimming removed 0 bases from V and 7 bases from J; junction bases left unmatched: 8. The CDR3 is made up of 15 amino acids. Germline CDR1 reads LNHNV; CDR2 reads YYDKDF (reference sequence). CDR3 in DNA: TGTGCCACCAGCAGAGACCAACCGGGACTAGGAGAGCAGTACTTC. Residues: CATSRDQPGLGEQYF.

This chain joins TRBV9 and TRBJ1-6; D might be TRBD1 (5 bases). With 0 bases removed from V and 12 bases from J, the gap between germline ends came to 13 bases. The CDR3 has 14 residues. CDR1 SGDLS and CDR2 YYNGEE come from the germline V gene. The CDR3 coding sequence is TGTGCCAGCAGCGTAGACAGCCCCAGGGAACCCCTCCACTTT. As protein: CASSVDSPREPLHF.

This clone has just a few counts. This chain links TRBV6-1 with TRBJ1-2; D remains unclear. This CDR3 is built from 12 residues. Germline assignment: CDR1 MNHNS and CDR2 SASEGT. The V gene lost 6 bases and the J gene lost 4 bases, with 9 bases spanning the gap. The chain's CDR3 is CASSGSLYGYTF. The CDR3 DNA is TGTGCCAGCAGCGGGTCCCTCTATGGCTACACCTTC.

The CDR3 DNA sequence: TGCGCCAGCAGCCAGGCGGGACCCTCGAACACCGGGGAGCTGTTTTTT. Translation gives CASSQAGPSNTGELFF. The V call is TRBV4-3, the J call TRBJ2-2; maybe TRBD2 (6 bases). The CDR3 sequence is 16 residues long. V lost 3 bases, J lost 0 bases, and 11 bases lay in between. Germline CDR1 LGHNA, CDR2 YSLEER.

This clone was seen only a few times. The chain has TRBV13 and TRBJ2-7; D uncertain. This CDR3 region has 12 residues. The germline V and J ends were trimmed by 1 base and 7 bases, with 8 bases remaining between them. CDR1 and CDR2 from the germline V gene are PRHDT and FYEKMQ (reference sequence). As DNA, the CDR3 is TGTGCCAGCAGCTTAGTGCCCGGGGAGCAGTACTTC. Its protein product is CASSLVPGEQYF.

This chain connects TRBV10-2 to TRBJ2-5; D may be TRBD1 (8 bases). The length of the CDR3 is 14 residues. Germline assignment: CDR1 WSHSY and CDR2 SAAADI. Trimming removed 7 bases from V and 7 bases from J, with 19 bases in between. The CDR3 DNA sequence: TGCGCCAGCACTACGACAGGGGAGGGTGGGACCCAGTACTTC. Protein: CASTTTGEGGTQYF.

CDR3 nucleotide sequence: TGTGCCAGCAGTGATTTGACAGGGAATAATTCACCCCTCCACTTT. Translating gives CASSDLTGNNSPLHF. V gene TRBV6-1 combines with J gene TRBJ1-6; 7 bases match TRBD1. The CDR3 is 15 amino acids. Germline V gene data show CDR1 as MNHNS and CDR2 as SASEGT. V lost 3 bases, J lost 5 bases, and 4 bases stayed unmatched.

V is TRBV15 and J is TRBJ2-7; TRBD1 aligns across 10 bases. CDR1 is LNHNV and CDR2 is YYDKDF in the germline V gene (reference sequence). V was clipped by 8 bases and J by 3 bases; unmatched bases: 4. The length of the CDR3 is 13 residues. CDR3 loop: CATGTGVGYEQYF. In DNA form, the CDR3 reads TGTGCCACCGGGACAGGGGTTGGCTACGAGCAGTACTTC.

The V call is TRBV6-5, the J call TRBJ1-1, with 8 bases fitting TRBD1. Per germline, CDR1 MNHEY and CDR2 SVGAGI. The CDR3 loop spans 16 amino acids. Trimming at V came to 2 bases and at J to 0 bases, leaving 5 bases not matched to a gene. CDR3 bases: TGTGCCAGCAGTTACCTGGGACAGGCGATGAACACTGAAGCTTTCTTT. Translated, it gives CASSYLGQAMNTEAFF.

This clone was counted between two and nine times. The chain employs TRBV4-1 and TRBJ2-7, with 10 positions matching TRBD1. Germline V gene lookup returns CDR1 MGHRA and CDR2 YSYEKL. CDR3 size: 16 residues. V dropped 1 base and J dropped 2; count of bases not matched to a gene: 5. The CDR3 sequence: CASSQGQGAGTYEQYF. In nucleotides, the CDR3 is TGCGCCAGCAGCCAAGGACAGGGGGCCGGTACCTACGAGCAGTACTTC.

The chain has TRBV19 and TRBJ2-5; maybe TRBD2 (5 bases). Between the trimmed V and J ends, which lost 3 bases and 3 bases, there was a span of 8 bases. CDR1 is LNHDA, CDR2 SQIVND, per germline (reference sequence). The CDR3 consists of 13 residues. The CDR3: CASSIGLEETQYF. CDR3 nucleotide sequence: TGTGCCAGTAGTATCGGACTCGAAGAGACCCAGTACTTC.

V gene TRBV6-5 combines with J gene TRBJ1-2, with 8 bases identical to TRBD1. This CDR3 is 14 amino acids long. J gave up 4 bases and V 10 bases, and 11 bases lay outside the gene matches. From germline, CDR1 is MNHEY and CDR2 SVGAGI. The CDR3 sequence: CAMSRDRSGYGYTF. DNA of the CDR3: TGTGCCATGAGCCGGGACAGGAGCGGCTATGGCTACACCTTC.

The V call is TRBV18, the J call TRBJ2-5; D is unclear. The CDR3 spans 15 residues. Germline V lookup: CDR1 KGHSH, CDR2 LQKENI. V lost 0 bases and J 1 base, leaving 9 bases between the germline ends. DNA for the CDR3: TGTGCCAGCTCACCACCGGCAGGCCTCCAAGAGACCCAGTACTTC. Residues: CASSPPAGLQETQYF.

In DNA form, the CDR3 reads TGTGCCAGCAGTTACTCTAGATCGGGAGGAGTCACTGAAGCTTTCTTT. Its protein product is CASSYSRSGGVTEAFF. V usage is TRBV6-5 and J usage is TRBJ1-1; D unclear. CDR1 and CDR2 from the germline V gene are MNHEY and SVGAGI. Between the trimmed V and J ends, which lost 0 bases and 4 bases, there was a span of 15 bases. This CDR3 comprises 16 residues.

The chain is built from TRBV5-1 and TRBJ1-1; TRBD1 matches 9 bases. This CDR3 has 17 residues. Per germline, CDR1 SGHRS and CDR2 YFSETQ. The ends lost 0 bases at V and 1 base at J; junction bases unmatched: 7. In DNA, the CDR3 is TGCGCCAGCAGCTTGGAACCGGGACAGGGTGGGAACACTGAAGCTTTCTTT. This sequence encodes CASSLEPGQGGNTEAFF.

On this clone: The same CDR3 also results from other DNA sequences found in this sample. This chain links TRBV19 with TRBJ2-3; D unresolved. CDR1 and CDR2 from the germline V gene are LNHDA and SQIVND (reference sequence). The CDR3 length is 12 residues. Trimming took 5 bases from V and 2 from J, leaving 5 bases between them. CDR3 in DNA: TGTGCCAGTAGTCCCTCCACAGATACGCAGTATTTT. Translating it yields CASSPSTDTQYF.

In this sample, this clone turned up once. The rearrangement joins TRBV4-1 to TRBJ1-1, with 9 nucleotides matching TRBD1. Germline V lookup: CDR1 MGHRA, CDR2 YSYEKL. CDR3 length equals 15 residues. Trimming removed 2 bases from V and 6 bases from J; junction bases left unmatched: 7. This CDR3 reads CASSQPGQGLPEAFF. The CDR3 DNA follows: TGCGCCAGCAGCCAACCGGGACAGGGCCTCCCTGAAGCTTTCTTT.

This chain joins TRBV7-2 and TRBJ1-2; D is possibly TRBD1 (5 bases). This CDR3 is built from 14 residues. The V and J ends lost 4 bases and 3 bases respectively, with 12 bases between them. The germline CDR1 and CDR2 sequences are SGHTA and FQGNSA. In DNA, the CDR3 is TGTGCCAGCAGCTCAGGCGGACAAGACTATGGCTACACCTTC. It translates to CASSSGGQDYGYTF.

CDR3 protein: CASSQLTGTGGSRQYF. The CDR3 DNA reads as TGCGCCAGCAGCCAACTGACCGGGACAGGGGGGAGCCGGCAGTACTTC. V gene TRBV4-3 combines with J gene TRBJ2-7, with 11 bases fitting TRBD1. The J segment lost 9 bases and the V segment lost 2 bases, leaving 12 bases of the junction unmatched. The germline V gene encodes CDR1 LGHNA and CDR2 YSLEER. This CDR3 has 16 residues.

V usage is TRBV2 and J usage is TRBJ2-4; tentative D call: TRBD2 (6 bases). The CDR3 has 15 residues. V was cut by 3 bases and J by 0 bases, with 9 bases left in between. Germline V gives CDR1 SNHLY, CDR2 FYNNEI. CDR3: CASSERGVAKNIQYF. The CDR3 DNA sequence: TGTGCCAGCAGTGAGCGCGGGGTAGCCAAAAACATTCAGTACTTC.